In this sample, the clone carrying this TCR beta chain turned up a few times. The antigen remains unidentified. V was trimmed by 4 bases and J by 0 bases, leaving 7 bases between them. CDR1 and CDR2 (germline): MDHEN, SYDVKM. The CDR3 contains 14 residues. In nominal health when sampled, donors likely had unrecorded immune exposures nonetheless. This record belongs to a study of cytomegalovirus exposure and HLA in healthy donors. Regarding the study as a whole: CMV serostatus was the sole immune exposure data available. HLA-A and HLA-B allele assignments for most subjects were reportedly predicted accurately using TCR beta sequences. In vitro assays verified that a few CMV-associated chains recognized CMV antigens specifically.

13 Jbeta primers and 60 Vbeta primers were used for the PCR. The repertoire was sequenced with immunoSEQ multiplex PCR; TCRdb's copy has only in-frame clones and lacks some. The sample has nearly 100,000 clones, 65% to 85% seen once. Sequenced: PBMCs. The sequence came from a woman aged 55 to 70 in good health and CMV-seropositive. This chain links TRBV28 with TRBJ1-5; D may be TRBD1 (6 bases). This CDR3 reads CASSSGHSNQPQHF. Here the CDR3 DNA reads TGTGCCAGCAGTTCGGGACATAGCAATCAGCCCCAGCATTTT.